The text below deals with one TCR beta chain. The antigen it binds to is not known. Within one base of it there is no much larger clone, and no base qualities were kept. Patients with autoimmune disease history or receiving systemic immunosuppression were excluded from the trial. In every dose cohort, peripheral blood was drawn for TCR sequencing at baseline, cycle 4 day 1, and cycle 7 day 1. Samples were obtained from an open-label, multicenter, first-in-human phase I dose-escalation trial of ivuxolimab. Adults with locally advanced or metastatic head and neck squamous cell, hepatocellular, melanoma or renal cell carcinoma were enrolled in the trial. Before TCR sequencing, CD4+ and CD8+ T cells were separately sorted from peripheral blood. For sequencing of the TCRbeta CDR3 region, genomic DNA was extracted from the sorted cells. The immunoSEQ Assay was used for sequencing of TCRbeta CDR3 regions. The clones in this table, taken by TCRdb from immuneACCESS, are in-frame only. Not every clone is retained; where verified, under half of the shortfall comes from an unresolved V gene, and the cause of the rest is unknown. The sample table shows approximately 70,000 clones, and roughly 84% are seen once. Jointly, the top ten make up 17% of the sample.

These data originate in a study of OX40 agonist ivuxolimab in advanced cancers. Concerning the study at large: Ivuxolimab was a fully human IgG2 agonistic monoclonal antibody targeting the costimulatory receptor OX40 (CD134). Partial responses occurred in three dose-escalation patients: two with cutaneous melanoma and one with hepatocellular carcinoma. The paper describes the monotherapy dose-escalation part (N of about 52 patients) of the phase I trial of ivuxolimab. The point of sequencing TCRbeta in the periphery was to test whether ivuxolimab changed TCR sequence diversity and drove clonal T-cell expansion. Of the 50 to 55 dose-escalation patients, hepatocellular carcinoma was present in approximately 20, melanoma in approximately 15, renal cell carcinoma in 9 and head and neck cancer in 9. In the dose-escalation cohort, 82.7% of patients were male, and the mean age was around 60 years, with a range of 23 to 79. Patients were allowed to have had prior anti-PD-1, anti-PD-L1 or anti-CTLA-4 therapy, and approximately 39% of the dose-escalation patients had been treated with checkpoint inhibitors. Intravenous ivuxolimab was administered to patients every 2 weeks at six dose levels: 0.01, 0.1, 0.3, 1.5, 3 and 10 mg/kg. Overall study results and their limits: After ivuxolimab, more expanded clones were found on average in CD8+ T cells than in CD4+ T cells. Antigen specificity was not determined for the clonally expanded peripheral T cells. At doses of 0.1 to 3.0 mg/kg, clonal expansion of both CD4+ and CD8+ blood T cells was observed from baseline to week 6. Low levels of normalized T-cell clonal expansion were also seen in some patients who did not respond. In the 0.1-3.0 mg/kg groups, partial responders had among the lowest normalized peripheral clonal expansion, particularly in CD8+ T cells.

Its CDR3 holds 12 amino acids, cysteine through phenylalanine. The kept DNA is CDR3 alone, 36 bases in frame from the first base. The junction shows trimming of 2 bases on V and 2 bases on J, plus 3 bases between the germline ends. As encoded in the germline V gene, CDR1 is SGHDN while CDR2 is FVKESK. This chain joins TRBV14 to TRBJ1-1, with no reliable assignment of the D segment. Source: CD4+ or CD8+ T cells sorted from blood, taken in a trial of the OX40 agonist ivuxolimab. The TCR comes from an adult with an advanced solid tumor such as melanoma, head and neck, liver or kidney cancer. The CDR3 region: CASSQSNTEAFF. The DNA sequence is TGTGCCAGCAGCCAAAGTAACACTGAAGCTTTCTTT.